The 6 T cell receptor beta chains below come from one sample, sequenced in a study of CD8+ T cells in alopecia areata. The authors extracted RNA and reverse transcribed it into cDNA as the sequencing template. Here immunoSEQ multiplex PCR was the method, and the copy in TCRdb shows in-frame clones only, minus some. The sample records roughly 250,000 clones, 60% being singletons. Specified treatment: oral pan-JAK inhibitor, 5-10 mg twice daily. Sequenced material: CD4+ T cells sorted from blood, taken around week 54, from a patient treated with tofacitinib. Receptor source: a human donor with alopecia areata.

This chain uses TRBV25-1 with TRBJ2-2; no clear D. CDR1 is MGHDK, CDR2 SYGVNS, per germline. V lost 0 bases and J lost 6, with 8 bases in between. CDR3 length: 14 amino acids. The CDR3 region has the DNA TGTGCCAGCAGTGAATATGGGGTCCCCGGGGAGCTGTTTTTT. This translates into CASSEYGVPGELFF.

This clone was observed a single time. V and J are TRBV29-1 and TRBJ2-5; D not certain. This CDR3 region has 13 residues. Germline-derived CDR1 and CDR2 are SQVTM and ANQGSEA. V lost 5 bases and J lost 3, with 13 bases in between. CDR3 loop: CSVIDGTKETQYF. Written as DNA, the CDR3 is TGCAGCGTTATTGACGGAACAAAAGAGACCCAGTACTTC.

The chain joins TRBV5-6 to TRBJ2-1; no clear D gene. The CDR3 totals 11 residues. CDR1 SGHDT and CDR2 YYEEEE come from the germline V gene. The germline V and J ends were trimmed by 2 bases and 8 bases, with 5 bases remaining between them. The CDR3 loop reads CASSFNDEQFF. CDR3 in DNA: TGTGCCAGCAGCTTTAATGATGAGCAGTTCTTC.

The chain has TRBV11-2 and TRBJ2-5, with D perhaps matching TRBD1 (5 bases). The CDR3 covers 15 residues. Germline-derived CDR1 and CDR2 are SGHAT and FQNNGV. Trimming took off 5 bases at V and 0 bases at J, with 13 bases between the two ends. The CDR3 is CASSLRQTYQETQYF. CDR3 in DNA: TGTGCCAGCAGCCTACGACAGACATACCAAGAGACCCAGTACTTC.

In its sample, this clone was seen a few times. Other DNA sequences in the same sample also yield this CDR3. This chain connects TRBV5-1 to TRBJ1-6, with D tentatively TRBD1 (5 bases). The CDR3 spans 14 residues. V was shortened by 3 bases and J by 7 bases, with 11 bases between the two germline ends. CDR1 and CDR2 (germline): SGHRS, YFSETQ. CDR3 sequence: CASSSGTANSPLHF. Written as DNA, the CDR3 is TGCGCCAGCAGCTCCGGGACCGCGAATTCACCCCTCCACTTT.

The V gene is TRBV5-1, the J gene TRBJ2-3; D might be TRBD1 or TRBD2, each matching 5 bases. The CDR3 contains 14 residues. V dropped 0 bases and J dropped 4 bases, with 9 bases sitting between them. Per the germline V gene, CDR1 is SGHRS and CDR2 is YFSETQ. CDR3 DNA sequence: TGCGCCAGCAGCTTGGGAGGGGTAGCAGATACGCAGTATTTT. Translation: CASSLGGVADTQYF.